Sequencing of this TCR beta chain was carried out in a study of OX40 agonist ivuxolimab in advanced cancers. About the research overall: Males comprised 82.7% of the group, whose mean age was around 62 years (range 23 to 79).

For this clone: Antigen specificity is unknown.

V was cut by 3 bases and J by 0 bases, with 13 bases left in between. The CDR3 runs 16 residues. Germline assignment: CDR1 SGHTS and CDR2 YDEGEE. The table came from immunoSEQ multiplex PCR; TCRdb's copy has only in-frame clones and leaves some out. In the table there are about 43,000 clones, just under 95% of which are singletons. Study-wide findings and caveats: The specificity for antigen of the expanded peripheral T cells was not determined. In general, CD8+ T cells held more expanded clones than CD4+ did, on average. Normalized T-cell clonal expansion was also low in a subset of nonresponders.

The sequences come from CD4+ or CD8+ T cells sorted from blood, collected in a trial of the OX40 agonist ivuxolimab. This receptor was obtained from an adult with an advanced solid tumor such as melanoma, head and neck, liver or kidney cancer. V and J are TRBV5-8 and TRBJ1-5, with D hard to call. The CDR3 loop reads CASSYDVGDSNQPQHF. CDR3 coding DNA: TGTGCCAGCAGCTACGACGTTGGTGATAGCAATCAGCCCCAGCATTTT.